This T cell receptor (beta chain) was captured in a study of OX40 agonist ivuxolimab in advanced cancers. In the study overall: Every 2 weeks, patients received ivuxolimab intravenously, dosed at 0.01 to 10 mg/kg. Aged roughly 20 to 85 with a mean of around 60 years, they were almost 85% male.

Systemic immunosuppression or a history of autoimmune disease excluded patients. The repertoire was sequenced with immunoSEQ multiplex PCR; TCRdb's copy has only in-frame clones and lacks some. Here the sample spans more than 50,000 clones, about nine tenths being singletons. V lost 2 bases, J lost 0 bases, and 6 bases lay in between. The CDR3 runs to 14 residues. Germline values: CDR1 MNHEY, CDR2 SVGAGI. This rearrangement joins TRBV6-5 to TRBJ2-3; D remains unclear. The TCR was taken from an adult with an advanced solid tumor such as melanoma, head and neck, liver or kidney cancer. The material was CD4+ or CD8+ T cells sorted from blood, obtained in a trial of the OX40 agonist ivuxolimab. The CDR3 DNA follows: TGTGCCAGCAGTTACGTCTCTAGCACAGATACGCAGTATTTT. Translated: CASSYVSSTDTQYF.